What follows is one TCR beta chain and its context. The data stem from a study of CD8 T cells in Susac syndrome. V was cut by 4 bases and J by 5 bases, with 15 bases left in between. The CDR3 loop spans 16 amino acids. Germline assignment: CDR1 SNHLY and CDR2 FYNNEI. After extraction with the RNeasy kit, 0.5 to 1 ug of the RNA was reverse transcribed using random hexamers. The immunoSEQ assay covered 54 Vbeta and 13 Jbeta segments for CDR3. TCRdb re-called the immunoSEQ multiplex PCR reads with MiXCR, one entry per CDR3 protein. Of about 210,000 distinct CDR3 sequences listed, around 96% were seen once; the top ten hold 0.085% to 0.095%. CD8+ and CD4+ blood T cells underwent TCR beta sequencing.

The receptor comes from a human donor with multiple sclerosis. Sequencing was performed on CD4+ T cells from PBMCs. The V call is TRBV2, the J call TRBJ1-6; D is uncertain. CDR3 DNA sequence: TGTGCCAGCAGTGGAGGACCCCTTCCCGATAATTCACCCCTCCACTTT. It translates to CASSGGPLPDNSPLHF.